The present TCR beta chain was sequenced within a study of T cells after yellow fever vaccination. The CDR3 loop spans 15 amino acids. J was trimmed by 3 bases and V by 3 bases; bases with no gene match: 6. The germline V gene encodes CDR1 SGHRS and CDR2 YFSETQ. Researchers made TCR cDNA using 5'RACE template switching, and this step added a universal primer site and UMIs. MiXCR, applied by TCRdb to the 5' RACE reads, yields one record per CDR3 protein. This table holds roughly 250,000 distinct CDR3 sequences, 10% to 15% found once. The genes are TRBV5-1 and TRBJ2-5, with 9 bases matching TRBD2. This clonotype originated in a man aged 25-45 years who received the YFV17D yellow fever vaccine. The sequences come from CD4+ T cells sorted from PBMCs, collected 45 days after the yellow fever booster vaccination. This CDR3 reads CASSSSGAGEETQYF. CDR3 coding DNA: TGCGCCAGCAGCTCTAGCGGGGCCGGGGAAGAGACCCAGTACTTC.